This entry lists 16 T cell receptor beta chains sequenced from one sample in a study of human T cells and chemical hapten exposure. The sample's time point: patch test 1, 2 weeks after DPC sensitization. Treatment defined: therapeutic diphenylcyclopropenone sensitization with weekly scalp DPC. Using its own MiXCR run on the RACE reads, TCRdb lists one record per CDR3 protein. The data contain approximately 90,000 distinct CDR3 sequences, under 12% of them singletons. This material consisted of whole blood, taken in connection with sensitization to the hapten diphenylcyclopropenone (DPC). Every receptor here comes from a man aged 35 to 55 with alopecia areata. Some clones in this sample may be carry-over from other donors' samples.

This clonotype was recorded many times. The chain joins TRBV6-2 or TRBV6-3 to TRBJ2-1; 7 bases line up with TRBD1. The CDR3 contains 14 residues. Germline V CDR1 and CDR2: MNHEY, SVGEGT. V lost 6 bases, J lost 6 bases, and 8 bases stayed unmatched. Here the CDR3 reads CASRPTGNGNEQFF. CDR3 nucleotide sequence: TGTGCCAGCAGACCGACAGGGAACGGCAATGAGCAGTTCTTC.

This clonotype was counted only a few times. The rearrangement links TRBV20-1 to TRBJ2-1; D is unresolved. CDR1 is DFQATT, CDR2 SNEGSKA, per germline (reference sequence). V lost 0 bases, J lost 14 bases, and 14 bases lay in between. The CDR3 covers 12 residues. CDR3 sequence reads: CSARDPASREFF. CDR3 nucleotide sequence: TGCAGTGCTAGAGATCCCGCTTCTAGGGAGTTCTTC.

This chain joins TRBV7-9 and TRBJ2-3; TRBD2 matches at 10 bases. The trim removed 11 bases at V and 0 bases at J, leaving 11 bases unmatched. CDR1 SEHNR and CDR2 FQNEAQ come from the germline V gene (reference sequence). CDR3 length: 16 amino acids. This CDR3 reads CAASAAGGPSTDTQYF. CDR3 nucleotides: TGTGCCGCGTCAGCAGCGGGAGGGCCTAGCACAGATACGCAGTATTTT.

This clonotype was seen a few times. CDR3 in amino acids: CASSLGLDNEQFF. In DNA form, the CDR3 reads TGCGCCAGCAGCTTGGGACTCGACAATGAGCAGTTCTTC. V and J are TRBV5-1 and TRBJ2-1; D remains ambiguous. Trimming stripped 0 bases from V and 5 bases from J, with 6 bases between. The V gene's germline CDR1 is SGHRS and CDR2 YFSETQ. This CDR3 comprises 13 residues.

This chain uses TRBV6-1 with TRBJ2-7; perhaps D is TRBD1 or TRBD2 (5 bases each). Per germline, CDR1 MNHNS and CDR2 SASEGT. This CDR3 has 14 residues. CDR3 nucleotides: TGTGCCAGCAGTGATTACTCCAGGGACCTGCTCACGAACGTC. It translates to CASSDYSRDLLTNV.

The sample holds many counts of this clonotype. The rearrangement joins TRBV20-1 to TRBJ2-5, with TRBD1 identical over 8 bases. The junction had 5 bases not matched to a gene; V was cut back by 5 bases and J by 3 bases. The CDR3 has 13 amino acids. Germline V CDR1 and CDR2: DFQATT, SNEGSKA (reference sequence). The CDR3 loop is CSAGQGAKETQYF. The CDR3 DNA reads TGCAGTGCTGGGCAGGGGGCAAAAGAGACCCAGTACTTC.

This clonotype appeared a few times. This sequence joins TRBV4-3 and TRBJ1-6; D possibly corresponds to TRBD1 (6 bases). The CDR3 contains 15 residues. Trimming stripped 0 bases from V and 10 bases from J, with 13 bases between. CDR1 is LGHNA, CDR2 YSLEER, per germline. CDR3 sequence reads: CASSQEVRGGSPLHF. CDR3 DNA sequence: TGCGCCAGCAGCCAAGAGGTCAGGGGCGGGTCACCCCTCCACTTT.

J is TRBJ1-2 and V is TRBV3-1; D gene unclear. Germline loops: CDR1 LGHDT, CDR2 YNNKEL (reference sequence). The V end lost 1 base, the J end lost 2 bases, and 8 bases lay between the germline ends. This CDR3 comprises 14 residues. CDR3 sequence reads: CASSQVGWNYGYTF. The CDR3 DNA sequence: TGTGCCAGCAGCCAAGTCGGCTGGAACTATGGCTACACCTTC.

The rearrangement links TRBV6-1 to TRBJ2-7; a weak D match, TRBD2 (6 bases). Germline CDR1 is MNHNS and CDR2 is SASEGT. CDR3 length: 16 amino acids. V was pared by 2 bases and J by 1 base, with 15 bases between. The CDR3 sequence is CASSELGRGRSYEQYF. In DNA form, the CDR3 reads TGTGCCAGCAGTGAACTAGGGCGGGGAAGATCCTACGAGCAGTACTTC.

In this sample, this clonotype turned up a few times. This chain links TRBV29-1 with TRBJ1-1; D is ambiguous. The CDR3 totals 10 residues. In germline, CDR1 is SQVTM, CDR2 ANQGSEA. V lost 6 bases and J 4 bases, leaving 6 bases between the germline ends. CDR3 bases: TGCAGCGTCTCCCGCACTGAAGCTTTCTTT. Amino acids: CSVSRTEAFF.

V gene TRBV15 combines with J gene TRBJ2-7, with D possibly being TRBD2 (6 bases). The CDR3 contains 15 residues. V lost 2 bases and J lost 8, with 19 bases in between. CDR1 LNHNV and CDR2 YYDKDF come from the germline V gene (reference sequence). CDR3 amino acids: CATSRSVQEEGKQYF. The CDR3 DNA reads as TGTGCCACCAGCAGATCGGTACAGGAGGAGGGGAAGCAGTACTTC.

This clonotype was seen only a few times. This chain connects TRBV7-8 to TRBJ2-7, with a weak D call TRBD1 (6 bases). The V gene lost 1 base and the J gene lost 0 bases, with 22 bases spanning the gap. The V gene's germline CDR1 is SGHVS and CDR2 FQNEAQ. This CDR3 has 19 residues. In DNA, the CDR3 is TGTGCCAGCAGCTTAGGTCGGAATATAGGACAGCCGAGCTCCTACGAGCAGTACTTC. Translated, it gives CASSLGRNIGQPSSYEQYF.

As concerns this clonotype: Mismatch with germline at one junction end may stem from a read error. The CDR3 here is CASSYASGRRIF. The CDR3 nucleotides are TGTGCCAGCAGTTACGCTAGCGGGAGAAGGATCTTC. V usage is TRBV6-5 and J usage is TRBJ2-1; TRBD2 aligns across 10 bases. Germline values: CDR1 MNHEY, CDR2 SVGAGI. The CDR3 totals 12 residues.

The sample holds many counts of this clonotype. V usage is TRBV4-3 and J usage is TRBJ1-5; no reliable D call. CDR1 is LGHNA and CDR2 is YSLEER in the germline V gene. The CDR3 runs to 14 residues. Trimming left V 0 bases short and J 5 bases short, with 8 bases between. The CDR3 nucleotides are TGCGCCAGCAGCCAAGAGGGAGTAGATCAGCCCCAGCATTTT. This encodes CASSQEGVDQPQHF.

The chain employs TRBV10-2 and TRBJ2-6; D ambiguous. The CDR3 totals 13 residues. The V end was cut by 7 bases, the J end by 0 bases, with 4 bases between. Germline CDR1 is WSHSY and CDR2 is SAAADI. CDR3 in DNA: TGCGCCAGCACTAACTCTGGGGCCAACGTCCTGACTTTC. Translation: CASTNSGANVLTF.

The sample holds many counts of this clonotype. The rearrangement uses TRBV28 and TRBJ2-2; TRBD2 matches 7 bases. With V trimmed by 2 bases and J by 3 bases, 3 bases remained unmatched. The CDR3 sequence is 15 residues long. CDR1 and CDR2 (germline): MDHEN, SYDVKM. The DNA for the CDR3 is TGTGCCAGCAGTTTAGCGGGAGTGGACACCGGGGAGCTGTTTTTT. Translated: CASSLAGVDTGELFF.